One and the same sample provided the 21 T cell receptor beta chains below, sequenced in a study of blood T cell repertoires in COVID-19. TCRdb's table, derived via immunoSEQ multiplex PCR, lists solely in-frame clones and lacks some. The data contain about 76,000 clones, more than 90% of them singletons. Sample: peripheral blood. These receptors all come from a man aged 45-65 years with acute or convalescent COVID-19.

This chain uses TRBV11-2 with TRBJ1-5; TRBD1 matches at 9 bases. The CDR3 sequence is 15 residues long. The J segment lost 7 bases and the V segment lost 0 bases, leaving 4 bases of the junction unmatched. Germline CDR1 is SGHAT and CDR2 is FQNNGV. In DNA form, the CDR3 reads TGTGCCAGCAGCTTAGAGGACAGGGGTGGACAGCCCCAGCATTTT. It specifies CASSLEDRGGQPQHF. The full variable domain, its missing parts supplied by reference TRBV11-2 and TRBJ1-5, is EAGVAQSPRYKIIEKRQSVAFWCNPISGHATLYWYQQILGQGPKLLIQFQNNGVVDDSQLPKDRFSAERLKGVDSTLKIQPAKLEDSAVYLCASSLEDRGGQPQHFGDGTRLSIL.

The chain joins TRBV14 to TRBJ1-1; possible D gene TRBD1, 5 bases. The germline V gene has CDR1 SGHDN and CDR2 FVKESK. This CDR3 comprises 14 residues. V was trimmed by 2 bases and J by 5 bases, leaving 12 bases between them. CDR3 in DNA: TGTGCCAGCAGCCAATTTGGGGCGCGTACTGAAGCTTTCTTT. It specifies CASSQFGARTEAFF.

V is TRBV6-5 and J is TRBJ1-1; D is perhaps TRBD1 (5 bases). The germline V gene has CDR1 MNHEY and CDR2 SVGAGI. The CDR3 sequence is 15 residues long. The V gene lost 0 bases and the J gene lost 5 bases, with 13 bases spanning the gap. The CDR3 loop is CASSYSTAGRTEAFF. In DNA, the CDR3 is TGTGCCAGCAGTTACTCGACGGCAGGGAGGACTGAAGCTTTCTTT.

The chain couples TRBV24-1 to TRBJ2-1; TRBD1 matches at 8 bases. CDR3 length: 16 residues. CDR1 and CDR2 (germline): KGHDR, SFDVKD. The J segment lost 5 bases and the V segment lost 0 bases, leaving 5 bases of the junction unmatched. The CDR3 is CATSDLNRGVDNEQFF. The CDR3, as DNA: TGTGCCACCAGTGATTTGAACAGGGGGGTGGACAATGAGCAGTTCTTC.

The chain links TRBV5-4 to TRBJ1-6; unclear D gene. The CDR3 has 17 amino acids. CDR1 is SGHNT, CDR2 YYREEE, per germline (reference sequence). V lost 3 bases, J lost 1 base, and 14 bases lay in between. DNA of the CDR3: TGTGCCAGCAGCTCCCACCAGCAGGCTTCCTATAATTCACCCCTCCACTTT. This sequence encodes CASSSHQQASYNSPLHF.

CDR3: CASSPWKGVNGNTIYF. CDR3 DNA: TGTGCCAGCTCACCATGGAAGGGAGTTAATGGAAACACCATATATTTT. The chain recombines TRBV18 with TRBJ1-3; no clear D. This CDR3 region has 16 residues. V was pared by 2 bases and J by 3 bases, with 14 bases between. In germline, CDR1 is KGHSH, CDR2 LQKENI.

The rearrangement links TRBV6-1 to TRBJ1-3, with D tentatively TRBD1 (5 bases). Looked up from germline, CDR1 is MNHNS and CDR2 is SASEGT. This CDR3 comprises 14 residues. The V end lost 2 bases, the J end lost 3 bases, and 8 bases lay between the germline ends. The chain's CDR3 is CASSEQGNGNTIYF. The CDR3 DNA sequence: TGTGCCAGCAGTGAACAGGGAAATGGAAACACCATATATTTT.

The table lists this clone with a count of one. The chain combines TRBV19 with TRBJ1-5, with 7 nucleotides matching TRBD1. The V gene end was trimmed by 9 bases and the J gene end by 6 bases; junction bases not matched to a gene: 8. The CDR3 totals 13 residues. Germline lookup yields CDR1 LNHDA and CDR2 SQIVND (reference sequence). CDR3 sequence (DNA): TGTGCCAGACGACAGGGCGGGCGTCAGCCCCAGCATTTT. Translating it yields CARRQGGRQPQHF.

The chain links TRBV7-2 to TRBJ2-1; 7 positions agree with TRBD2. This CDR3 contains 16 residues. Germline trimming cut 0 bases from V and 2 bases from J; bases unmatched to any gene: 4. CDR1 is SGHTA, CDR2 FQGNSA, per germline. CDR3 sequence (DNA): TGTGCCAGCAGCTTAGCAGGGACTACAACCTACAATGAGCAGTTCTTC. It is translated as CASSLAGTTTYNEQFF. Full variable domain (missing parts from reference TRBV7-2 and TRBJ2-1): GAGVSQSPSNKVTEKGKDVELRCDPISGHTALYWYRQSLGQGLEFLIYFQGNSAPDKSGLPSDRFSAERTGGSVSTLTIQRTQQEDSAVYLCASSLAGTTTYNEQFFGPGTRLTVL.

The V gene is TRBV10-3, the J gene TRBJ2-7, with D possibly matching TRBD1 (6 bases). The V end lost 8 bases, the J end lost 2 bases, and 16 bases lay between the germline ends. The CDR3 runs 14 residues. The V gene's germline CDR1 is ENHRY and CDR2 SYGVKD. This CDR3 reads CAIPTDRFPYEQYV. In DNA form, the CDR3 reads TGTGCCATCCCCACTGACAGGTTCCCCTACGAGCAGTACGTC.

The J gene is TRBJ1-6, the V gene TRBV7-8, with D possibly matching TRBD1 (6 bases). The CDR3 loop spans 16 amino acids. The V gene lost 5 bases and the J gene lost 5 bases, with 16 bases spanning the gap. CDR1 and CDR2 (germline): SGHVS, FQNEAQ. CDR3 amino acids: CASSEQGGINNSPLHF. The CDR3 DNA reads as TGTGCCAGCAGCGAACAGGGTGGTATCAATAATTCACCCCTCCACTTT.

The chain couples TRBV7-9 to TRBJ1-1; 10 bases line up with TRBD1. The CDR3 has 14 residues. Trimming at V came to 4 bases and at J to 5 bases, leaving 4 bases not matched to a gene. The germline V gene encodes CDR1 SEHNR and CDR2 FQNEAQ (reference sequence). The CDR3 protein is CASSYQDRGTEAFF. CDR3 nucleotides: TGTGCCAGCAGCTACCAGGACAGGGGGACTGAAGCTTTCTTT.

The CDR3 spells CASSPGTGPWYEQYF. The CDR3 nucleotides read TGTGCCAGCAGTCCAGGGACAGGGCCTTGGTACGAGCAGTACTTC. This chain links TRBV27 with TRBJ2-7; TRBD1 agrees at 9 bases. CDR1 and CDR2 (germline): MNHEY, SMNVEV (reference sequence). V dropped 5 bases and J dropped 4; count of bases not matched to a gene: 9. This CDR3 is 15 amino acids long.

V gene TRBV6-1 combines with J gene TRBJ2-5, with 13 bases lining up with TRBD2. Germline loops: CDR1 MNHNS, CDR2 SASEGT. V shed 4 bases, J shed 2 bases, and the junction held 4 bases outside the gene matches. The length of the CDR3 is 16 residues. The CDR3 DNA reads TGTGCCAGCAGTGGTGGACTAGCGGGGGCTCAAGAGACCCAGTACTTC. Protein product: CASSGGLAGAQETQYF.

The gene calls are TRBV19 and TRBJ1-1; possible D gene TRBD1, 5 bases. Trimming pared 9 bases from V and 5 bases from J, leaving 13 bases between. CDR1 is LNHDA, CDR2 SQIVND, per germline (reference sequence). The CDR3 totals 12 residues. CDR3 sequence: CARGEGRTEAFF. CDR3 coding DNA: TGTGCCAGAGGGGAGGGGAGGACTGAAGCTTTCTTT.

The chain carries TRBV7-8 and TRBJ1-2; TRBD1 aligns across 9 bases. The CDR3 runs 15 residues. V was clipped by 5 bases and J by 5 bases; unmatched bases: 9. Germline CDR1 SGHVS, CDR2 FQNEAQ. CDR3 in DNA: TGTGCCAGCAGCCCGACAGGGGGGTCCCCATATGGCTACACCTTC. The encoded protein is CASSPTGGSPYGYTF.

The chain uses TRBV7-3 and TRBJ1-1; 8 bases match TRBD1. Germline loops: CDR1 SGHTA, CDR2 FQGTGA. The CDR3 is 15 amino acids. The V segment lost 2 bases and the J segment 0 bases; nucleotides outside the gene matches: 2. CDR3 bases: TGTGCCAGCAGCTTAGGACAGGGACTGAACACTGAAGCTTTCTTT. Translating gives CASSLGQGLNTEAFF. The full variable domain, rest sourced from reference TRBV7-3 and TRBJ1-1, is GAGVSQTPSNKVTEKGKYVELRCDPISGHTALYWYRQSLGQGPEFLIYFQGTGAADDSGLPNDRFFAVRPEGSVSTLKIQRTERGDSAVYLCASSLGQGLNTEAFFGQGTRLTVV.

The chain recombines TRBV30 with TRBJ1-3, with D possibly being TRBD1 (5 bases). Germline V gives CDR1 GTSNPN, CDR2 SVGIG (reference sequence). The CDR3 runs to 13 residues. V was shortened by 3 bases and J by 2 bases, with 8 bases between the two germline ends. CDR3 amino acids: CAWRTVPGNTIYF. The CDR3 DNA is TGTGCCTGGAGGACAGTCCCTGGAAACACCATATATTTT.

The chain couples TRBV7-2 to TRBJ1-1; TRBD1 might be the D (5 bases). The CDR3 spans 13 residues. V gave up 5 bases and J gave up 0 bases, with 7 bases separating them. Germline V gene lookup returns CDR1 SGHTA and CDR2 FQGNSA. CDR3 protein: CASSQQVNTEAFF. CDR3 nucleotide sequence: TGTGCCAGCAGCCAACAGGTGAACACTGAAGCTTTCTTT. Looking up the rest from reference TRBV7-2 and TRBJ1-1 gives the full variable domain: GAGVSQSPSNKVTEKGKDVELRCDPISGHTALYWYRQSLGQGLEFLIYFQGNSAPDKSGLPSDRFSAERTGGSVSTLTIQRTQQEDSAVYLCASSQQVNTEAFFGQGTRLTVV.

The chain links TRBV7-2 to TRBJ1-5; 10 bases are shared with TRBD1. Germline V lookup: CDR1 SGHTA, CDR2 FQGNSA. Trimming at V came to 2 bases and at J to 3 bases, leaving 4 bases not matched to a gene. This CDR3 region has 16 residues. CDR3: CASSLFGTGDNQPQHF. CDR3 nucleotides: TGTGCCAGCAGCTTATTTGGGACAGGGGACAATCAGCCCCAGCATTTT.

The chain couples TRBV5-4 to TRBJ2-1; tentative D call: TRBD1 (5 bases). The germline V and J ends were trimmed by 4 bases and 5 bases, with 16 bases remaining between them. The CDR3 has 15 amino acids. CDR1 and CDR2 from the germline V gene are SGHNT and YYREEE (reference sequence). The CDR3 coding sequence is TGTGCCAGCAGCAAAGGGGCCCCCCAAAACAATGAGCAGTTCTTC. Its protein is CASSKGAPQNNEQFF.